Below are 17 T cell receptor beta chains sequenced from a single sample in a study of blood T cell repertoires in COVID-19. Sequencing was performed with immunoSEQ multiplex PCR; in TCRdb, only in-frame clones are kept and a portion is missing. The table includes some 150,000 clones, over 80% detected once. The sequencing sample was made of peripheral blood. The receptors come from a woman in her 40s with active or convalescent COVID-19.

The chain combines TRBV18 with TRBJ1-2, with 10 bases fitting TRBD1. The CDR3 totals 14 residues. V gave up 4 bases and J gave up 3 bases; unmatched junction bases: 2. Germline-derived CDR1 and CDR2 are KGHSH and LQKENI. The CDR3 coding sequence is TGTGCCAGCTCACAGGGGACAGGGGACTATGGCTACACCTTC. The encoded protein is CASSQGTGDYGYTF.

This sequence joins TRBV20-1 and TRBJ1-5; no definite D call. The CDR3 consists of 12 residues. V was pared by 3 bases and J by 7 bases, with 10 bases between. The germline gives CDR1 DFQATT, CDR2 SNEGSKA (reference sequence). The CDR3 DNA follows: TGCAGTGCTAGTCCCGCCGGGCAGCCCCAGCATTTT. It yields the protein CSASPAGQPQHF.

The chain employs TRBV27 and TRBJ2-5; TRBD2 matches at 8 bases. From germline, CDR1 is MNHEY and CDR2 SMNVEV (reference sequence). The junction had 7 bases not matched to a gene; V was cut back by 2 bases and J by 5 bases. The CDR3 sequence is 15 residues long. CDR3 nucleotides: TGTGCCAGCAGTTTACTTTTAGCGGGAAGGGAGACCCAGTACTTC. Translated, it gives CASSLLLAGRETQYF.

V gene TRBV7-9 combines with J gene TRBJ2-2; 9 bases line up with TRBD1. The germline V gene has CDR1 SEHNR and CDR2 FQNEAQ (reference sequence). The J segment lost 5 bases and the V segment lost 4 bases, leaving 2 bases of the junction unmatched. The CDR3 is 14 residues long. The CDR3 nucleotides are TGTGCCAGCAGCTACAGGGGGCAAACCGGGGAGCTGTTTTTT. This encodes CASSYRGQTGELFF.

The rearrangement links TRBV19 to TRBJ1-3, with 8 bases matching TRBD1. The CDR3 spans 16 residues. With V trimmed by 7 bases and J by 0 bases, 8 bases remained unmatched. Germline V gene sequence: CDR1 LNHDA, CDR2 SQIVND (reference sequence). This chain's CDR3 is CASMTDRAASGNTIYF. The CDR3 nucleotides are TGTGCCAGTATGACGGACAGGGCCGCCTCTGGAAACACCATATATTTT.

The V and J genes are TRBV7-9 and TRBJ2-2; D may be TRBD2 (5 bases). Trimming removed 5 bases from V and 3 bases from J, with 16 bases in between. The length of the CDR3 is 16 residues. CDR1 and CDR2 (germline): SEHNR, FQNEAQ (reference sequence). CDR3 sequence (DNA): TGTGCCAGCAGCGGGAGATTCGGGCAGGACACCGGGGAGCTGTTTTTT. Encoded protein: CASSGRFGQDTGELFF.

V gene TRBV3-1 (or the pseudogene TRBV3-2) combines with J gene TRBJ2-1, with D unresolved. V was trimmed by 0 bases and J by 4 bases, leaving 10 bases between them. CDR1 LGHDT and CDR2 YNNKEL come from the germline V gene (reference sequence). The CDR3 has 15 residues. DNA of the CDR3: TGTGCCAGCAGCCAAGATAAATGGAGTTACAATGAGCAGTTCTTC. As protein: CASSQDKWSYNEQFF.

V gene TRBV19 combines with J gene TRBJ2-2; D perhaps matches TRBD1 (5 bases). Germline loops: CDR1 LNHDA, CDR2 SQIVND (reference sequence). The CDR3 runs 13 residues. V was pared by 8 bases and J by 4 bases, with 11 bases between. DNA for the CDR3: TGTGCCAGTTCCAGGGTGGCCACCGGGGAGCTGTTTTTT. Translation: CASSRVATGELFF.

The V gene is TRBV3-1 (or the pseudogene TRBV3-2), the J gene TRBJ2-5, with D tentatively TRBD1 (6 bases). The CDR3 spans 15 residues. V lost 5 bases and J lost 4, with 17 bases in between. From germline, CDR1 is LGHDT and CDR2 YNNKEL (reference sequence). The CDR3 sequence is CASSATGSQGETQYF. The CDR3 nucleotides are TGTGCCAGCAGCGCTACAGGGTCTCAGGGAGAGACCCAGTACTTC.

CDR3 sequence reads: CASSYPGYEQYF. As DNA, the CDR3 is TGTGCCAGCAGTTACCCGGGTTACGAGCAGTACTTC. The chain couples TRBV6-5 to TRBJ2-7; D remains ambiguous. The CDR3 has 12 amino acids. Deletions cut 2 bases from V and 4 bases from J, with 6 bases between. Looked up from germline, CDR1 is MNHEY and CDR2 is SVGAGI.

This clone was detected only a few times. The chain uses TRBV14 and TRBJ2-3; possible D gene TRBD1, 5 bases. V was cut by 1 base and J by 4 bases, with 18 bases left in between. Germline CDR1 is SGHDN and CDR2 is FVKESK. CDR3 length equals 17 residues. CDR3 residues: CASSQGWAVKGPDTQYF. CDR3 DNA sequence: TGTGCCAGCAGCCAAGGATGGGCAGTGAAGGGGCCAGATACGCAGTATTTT.

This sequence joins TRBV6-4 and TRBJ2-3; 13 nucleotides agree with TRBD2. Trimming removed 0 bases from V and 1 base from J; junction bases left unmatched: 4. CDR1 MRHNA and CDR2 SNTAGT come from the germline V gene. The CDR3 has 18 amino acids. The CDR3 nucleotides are TGTGCCAGCAGTGACTCGGAAACTAGCGGGGGGGGCACAGATACGCAGTATTTT. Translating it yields CASSDSETSGGGTDTQYF.

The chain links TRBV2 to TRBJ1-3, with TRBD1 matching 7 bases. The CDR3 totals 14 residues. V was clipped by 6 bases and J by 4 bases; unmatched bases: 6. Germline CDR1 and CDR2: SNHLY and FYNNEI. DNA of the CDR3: TGTGCCAGCAGGGATACAGGGGCCGGAAACACCATATATTTT. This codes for CASRDTGAGNTIYF.

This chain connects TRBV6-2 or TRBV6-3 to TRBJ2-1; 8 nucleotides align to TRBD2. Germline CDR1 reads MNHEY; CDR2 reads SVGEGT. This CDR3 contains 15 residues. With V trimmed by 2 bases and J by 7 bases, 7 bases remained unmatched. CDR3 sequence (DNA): TGTGCCAGCAGTTACGAAGCGGGAGTGGGGAATGAGCAGTTCTTC. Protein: CASSYEAGVGNEQFF.

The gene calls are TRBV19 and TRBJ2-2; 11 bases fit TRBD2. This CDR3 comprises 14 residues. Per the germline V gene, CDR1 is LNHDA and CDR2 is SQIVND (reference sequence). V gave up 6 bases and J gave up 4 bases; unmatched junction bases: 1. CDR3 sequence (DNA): TGTGCCAGTAGCCTAGCGGGGGGCACCGGGGAGCTGTTTTTT. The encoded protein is CASSLAGGTGELFF.

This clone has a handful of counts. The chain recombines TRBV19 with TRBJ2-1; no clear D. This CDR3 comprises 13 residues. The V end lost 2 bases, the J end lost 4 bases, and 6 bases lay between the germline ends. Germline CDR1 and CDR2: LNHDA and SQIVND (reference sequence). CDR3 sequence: CASSISSYNEQFF. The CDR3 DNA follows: TGTGCCAGTAGTATAAGCTCTTACAATGAGCAGTTCTTC. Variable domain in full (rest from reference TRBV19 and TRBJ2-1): DGGITQSPKYLFRKEGQNVTLSCEQNLNHDAMYWYRQDPGQGLRLIYYSQIVNDFQKGDIAEGYSVSREKKESFPLTVTSAQKNPTAFYLCASSISSYNEQFFGPGTRLTVL.

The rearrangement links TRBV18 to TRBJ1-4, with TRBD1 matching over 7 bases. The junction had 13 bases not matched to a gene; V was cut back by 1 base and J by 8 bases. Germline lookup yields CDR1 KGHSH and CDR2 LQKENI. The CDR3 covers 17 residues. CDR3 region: CASSPRSRGYTDEKLFF. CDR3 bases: TGTGCCAGCTCACCACGTTCCAGGGGGTATACGGACGAAAAACTGTTTTTT. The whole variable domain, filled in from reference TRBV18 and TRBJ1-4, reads NAGVMQNPRHLVRRRGQEARLRCSPMKGHSHVYWYRQLPEEGLKFMVYLQKENIIDESGMPKERFSAEFPKEGPSILRIQQVVRGDSAAYFCASSPRSRGYTDEKLFFGSGTQLSVL.